Given below is one TCR beta chain in context. Antigen: not known. This table comes from immunoSEQ multiplex PCR, and its TCRdb copy is limited to in-frame clones, with some not included. The repertoire includes about 2.4 million clones, 90% to 95% of them detected once, and 0.35% to 0.45% sits in the top ten. The V end was cut by 5 bases, the J end by 7 bases, with 15 bases between. Germline CDR1 is MNHEY and CDR2 is SMNVEV (reference sequence). CDR3 length: 14 amino acids. The data were obtained in a study of shared clonotypes between healthy human individuals. Overall study results and limits: The expectation was that sequencing depth would affect clonotype sharing among donors. Among non-shared clonotypes, generation probabilities were lower than among those shared by all four donors.

The clonotype originates from a young man in good health. Some clones in this sample may be carry-over from other donors' samples. The chain employs TRBV27 and TRBJ2-1; tentative D call: TRBD2 (6 bases). Sequences were obtained from naive CD4+ T cells from PBMCs. Subset denoted: CD45RA+ positively selected. CDR3 sequence reads: CASSHRDFRNEQFF. The CDR3 bases are TGTGCCAGCAGTCACCGGGACTTCCGTAATGAGCAGTTCTTC.